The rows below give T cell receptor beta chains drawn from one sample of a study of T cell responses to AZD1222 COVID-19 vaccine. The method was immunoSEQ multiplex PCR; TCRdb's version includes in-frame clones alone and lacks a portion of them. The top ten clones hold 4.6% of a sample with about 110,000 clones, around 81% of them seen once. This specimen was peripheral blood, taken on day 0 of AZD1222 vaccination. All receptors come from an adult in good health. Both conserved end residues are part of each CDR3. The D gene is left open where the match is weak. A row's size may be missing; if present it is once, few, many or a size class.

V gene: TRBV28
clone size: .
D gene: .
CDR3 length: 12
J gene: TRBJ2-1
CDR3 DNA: TGTGCCAGCAGTCTGATCTACAATGAGCAGTTCTTC
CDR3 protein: CASSLIYNEQFF

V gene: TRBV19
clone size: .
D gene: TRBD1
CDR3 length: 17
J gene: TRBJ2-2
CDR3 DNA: TGTGCCAGTAGTATATTTGGGGACAGGGGACACACCGGGGAGCTGTTTTTT
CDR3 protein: CASSIFGDRGHTGELFF

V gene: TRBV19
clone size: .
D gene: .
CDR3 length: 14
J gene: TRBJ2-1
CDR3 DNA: TGTGCCAGTAGAACTCAAACTGCGGGCAATGAGCAGTTCTTC
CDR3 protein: CASRTQTAGNEQFF

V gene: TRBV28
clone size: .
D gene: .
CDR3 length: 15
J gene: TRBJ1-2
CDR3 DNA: TGTGCCAGCAGTTTAGGAAAGGCCCTAAGTTATGGCTACACCTTC
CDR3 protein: CASSLGKALSYGYTF

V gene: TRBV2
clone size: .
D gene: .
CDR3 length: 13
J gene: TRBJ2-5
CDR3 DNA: TGTGCCAGCAGCAGGACCCTAGTAGAGACCCAGTACTTC
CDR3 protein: CASSRTLVETQYF

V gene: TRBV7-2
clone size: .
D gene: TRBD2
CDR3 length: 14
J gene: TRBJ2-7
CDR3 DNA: TGTGCCAGCAGCTTCAGCGGGGGGGCCGCCGAGCAGTACTTC
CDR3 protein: CASSFSGGAAEQYF

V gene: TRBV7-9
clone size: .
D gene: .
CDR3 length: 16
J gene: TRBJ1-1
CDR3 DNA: TGTGCCAGCAGCTTAGTGGGGGGTAGACGGAACACTGAAGCTTTCTTT
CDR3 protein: CASSLVGGRRNTEAFF

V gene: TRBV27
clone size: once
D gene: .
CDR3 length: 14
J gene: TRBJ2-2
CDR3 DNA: TGTGCCAGCAGTTCTGCGGGAACCACCGGGGAGCTGTTTTTT
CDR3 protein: CASSSAGTTGELFF

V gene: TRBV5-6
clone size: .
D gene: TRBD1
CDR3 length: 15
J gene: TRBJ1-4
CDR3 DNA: TGTGCCAGCAACAGACAGGGGGCATCTAATGAAAAACTGTTTTTT
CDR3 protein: CASNRQGASNEKLFF

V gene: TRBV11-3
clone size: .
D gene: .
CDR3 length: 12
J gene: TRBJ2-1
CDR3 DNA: TGTGCCAGCAGCTCCACGACCGGTGAGCAGTTCTTC
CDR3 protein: CASSSTTGEQFF

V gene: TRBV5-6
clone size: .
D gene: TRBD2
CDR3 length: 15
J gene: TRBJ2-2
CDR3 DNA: TGTGCCAGCAGCTTACTAGCGGGAAGAACCGGGGAGCTGTTTTTT
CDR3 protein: CASSLLAGRTGELFF

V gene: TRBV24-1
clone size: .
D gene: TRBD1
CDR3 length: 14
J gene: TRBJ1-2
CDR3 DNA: TGTGCCACCAGTGATTCCGGGACAGGGTCAGGCTACACCTTC
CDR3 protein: CATSDSGTGSGYTF

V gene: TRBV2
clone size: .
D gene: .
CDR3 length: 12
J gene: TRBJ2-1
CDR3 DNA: TGTGCCAGCAATCCTAGTAGCCATGAGCAGTTCTTC
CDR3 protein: CASNPSSHEQFF

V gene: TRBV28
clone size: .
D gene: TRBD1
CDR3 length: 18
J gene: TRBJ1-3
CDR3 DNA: TGTGCCAGCAGGAAAGGGACAGGGGGAACTAGGGCTGGAAACACCATATATTTT
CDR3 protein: CASRKGTGGTRAGNTIYF

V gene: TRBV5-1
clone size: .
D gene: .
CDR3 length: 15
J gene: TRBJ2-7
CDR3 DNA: TGCGCCAGCAGCGACCCCTCGGCGCGATTCTACGAGCAGTACTTC
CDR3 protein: CASSDPSARFYEQYF

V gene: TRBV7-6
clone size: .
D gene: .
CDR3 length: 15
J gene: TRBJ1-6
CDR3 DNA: TGTGCCAGCAGCTTGGGGTTCTCCTATAATTCACCCCTCCACTTT
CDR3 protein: CASSLGFSYNSPLHF

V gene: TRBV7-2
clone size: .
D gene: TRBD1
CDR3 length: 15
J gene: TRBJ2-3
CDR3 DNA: TGTGCCAGCAGCTCGTACAGGGGGGTCGCAGATACGCAGTATTTT
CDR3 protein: CASSSYRGVADTQYF

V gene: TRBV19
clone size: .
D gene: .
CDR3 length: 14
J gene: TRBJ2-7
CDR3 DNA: TGTGCCAGTAGTATTGGGGGAGTAAGTGCCGAGCAGTACTTC
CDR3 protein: CASSIGGVSAEQYF

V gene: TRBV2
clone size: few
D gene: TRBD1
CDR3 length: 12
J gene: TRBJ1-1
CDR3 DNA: TGTGCCAGCAGTAGGACAGGCCACGAAGCTTTCTTT
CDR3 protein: CASSRTGHEAFF

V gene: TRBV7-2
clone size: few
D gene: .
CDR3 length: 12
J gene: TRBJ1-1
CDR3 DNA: TGTGCCAGCAGCTTAGACGTCGGTGAAGCTTTCTTT
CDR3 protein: CASSLDVGEAFF

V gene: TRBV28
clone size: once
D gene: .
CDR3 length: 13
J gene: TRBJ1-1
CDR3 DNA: TGTGCCAGCAGTCGACAGGCGAACACTGAAGCTTTCTTT
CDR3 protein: CASSRQANTEAFF

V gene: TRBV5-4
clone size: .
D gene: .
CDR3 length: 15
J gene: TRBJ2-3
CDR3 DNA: TGTGCCAGCAGCGGAGGGACCTCTCAAGCAGATACGCAGTATTTT
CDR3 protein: CASSGGTSQADTQYF

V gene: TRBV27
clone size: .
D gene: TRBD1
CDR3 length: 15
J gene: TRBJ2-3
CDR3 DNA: TGTGCCAGCAGAGTCAGGGGGCTTATAGCAGATACGCAGTATTTT
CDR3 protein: CASRVRGLIADTQYF

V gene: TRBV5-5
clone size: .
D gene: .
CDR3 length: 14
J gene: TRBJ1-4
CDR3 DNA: TGTGCCAGCAGCTTGGACAGTTCTAATGAAAAACTGTTTTTT
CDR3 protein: CASSLDSSNEKLFF

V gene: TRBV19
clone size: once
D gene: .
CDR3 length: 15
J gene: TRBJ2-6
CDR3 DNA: TGTGCCAGTAGTCCCACCCGGACTGGGGCCAACGTCCTGACTTTC
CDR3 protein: CASSPTRTGANVLTF

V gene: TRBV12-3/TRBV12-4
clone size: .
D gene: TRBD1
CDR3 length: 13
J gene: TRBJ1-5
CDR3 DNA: TGTGCCAGCAGTACAGGGGTCAAACAGCCCCAGCATTTT
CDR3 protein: CASSTGVKQPQHF

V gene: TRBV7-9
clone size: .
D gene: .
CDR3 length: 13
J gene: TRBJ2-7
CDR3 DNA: TGTGCCAGCAGTTTGTCCGCGACCTACGAGCAGTACTTC
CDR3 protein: CASSLSATYEQYF

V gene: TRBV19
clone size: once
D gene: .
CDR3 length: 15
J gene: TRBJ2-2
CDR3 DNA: TGTGCCAGTAGTATTATCCGGCAGGGGACCGGGGAGCTGTTTTTT
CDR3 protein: CASSIIRQGTGELFF